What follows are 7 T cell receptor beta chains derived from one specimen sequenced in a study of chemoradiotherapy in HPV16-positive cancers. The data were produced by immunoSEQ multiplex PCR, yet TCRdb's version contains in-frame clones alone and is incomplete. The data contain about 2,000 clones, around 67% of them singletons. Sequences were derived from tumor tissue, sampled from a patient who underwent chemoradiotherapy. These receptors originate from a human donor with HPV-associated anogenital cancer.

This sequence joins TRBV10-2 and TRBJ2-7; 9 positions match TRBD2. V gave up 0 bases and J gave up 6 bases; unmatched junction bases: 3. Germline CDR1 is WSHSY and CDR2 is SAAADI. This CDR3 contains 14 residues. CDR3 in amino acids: CASSESVAGVEQYV. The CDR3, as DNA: TGCGCCAGCAGTGAGTCGGTAGCGGGAGTCGAGCAGTACGTC.

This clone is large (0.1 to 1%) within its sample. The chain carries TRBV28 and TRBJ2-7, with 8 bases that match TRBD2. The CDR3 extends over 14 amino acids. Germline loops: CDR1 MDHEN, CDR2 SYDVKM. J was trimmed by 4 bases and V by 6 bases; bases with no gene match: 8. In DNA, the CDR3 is TGTGCCAGCAGCCCCGGGGGGGCAAGGTACGAGCAGTACTTC. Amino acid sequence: CASSPGGARYEQYF.

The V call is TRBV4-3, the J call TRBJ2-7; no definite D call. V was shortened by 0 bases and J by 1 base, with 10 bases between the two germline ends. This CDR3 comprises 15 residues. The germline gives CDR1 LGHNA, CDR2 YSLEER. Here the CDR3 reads CASSQESLLSYEQYF. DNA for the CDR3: TGCGCCAGCAGCCAAGAAAGCCTTTTGTCCTACGAGCAGTACTTC.

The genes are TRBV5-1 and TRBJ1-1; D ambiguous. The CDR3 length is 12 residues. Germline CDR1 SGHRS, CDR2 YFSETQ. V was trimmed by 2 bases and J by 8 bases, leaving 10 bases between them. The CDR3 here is CASSLPGFEAFF. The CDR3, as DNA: TGCGCCAGCAGCTTACCGGGATTCGAAGCTTTCTTT.

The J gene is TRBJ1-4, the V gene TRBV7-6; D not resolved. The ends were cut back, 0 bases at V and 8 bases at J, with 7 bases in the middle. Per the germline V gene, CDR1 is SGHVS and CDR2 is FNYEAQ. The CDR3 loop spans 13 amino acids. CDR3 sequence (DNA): TGTGCCAGCAGCTTAGCGCAAGGAGAAAAACTGTTTTTT. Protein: CASSLAQGEKLFF.

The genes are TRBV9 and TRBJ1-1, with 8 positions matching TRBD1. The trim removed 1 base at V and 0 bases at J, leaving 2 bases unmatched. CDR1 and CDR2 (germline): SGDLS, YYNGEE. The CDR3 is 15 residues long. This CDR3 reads CASSVRTGMNTEAFF. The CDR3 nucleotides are TGTGCCAGCAGCGTACGGACAGGGATGAACACTGAAGCTTTCTTT.

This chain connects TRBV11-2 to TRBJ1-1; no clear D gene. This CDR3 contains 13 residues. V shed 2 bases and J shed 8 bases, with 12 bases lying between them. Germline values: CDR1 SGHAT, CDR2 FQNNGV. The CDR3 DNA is TGTGCCAGCAGCTTACTCCGAATGAGAGAAGCTTTCTTT. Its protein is CASSLLRMREAFF.